The 4 T cell receptor beta chains reported below all come from one sample, sequenced in a study of vaccination and CD4 T cells after COVID-19. Time point specified: late sampling 161 to 241 days after vaccination in three convalescent patients. Each CDR3 protein gets one entry after TCRdb re-called the PCR reads with MiXCR. The sample has 35,000 to 45,000 distinct CDR3 sequences, approximately 40% seen once. This specimen was CD4+ T cells from blood, taken about 7 months after SARS-CoV-2 vaccination. These receptors came from a human donor who had recovered from COVID-19.

V usage is TRBV27 and J usage is TRBJ1-4, with a tentative D call TRBD1 (5 bases). The CDR3 spans 13 residues. The germline V gene encodes CDR1 MNHEY and CDR2 SMNVEV (reference sequence). Trimming stripped 3 bases from V and 8 bases from J, with 10 bases between. The CDR3 is CASSFVGDEKLFF. For the CDR3, the DNA is TGTGCCAGCAGTTTTGTTGGGGACGAAAAACTGTTTTTT.

By frequency in the sample, this clonotype is medium-sized. This chain links TRBV6-1 with TRBJ1-5; weak D call: TRBD1 (6 bases). The germline CDR1 and CDR2 sequences are MNHNS and SASEGT. The CDR3 extends over 19 amino acids. V shed 5 bases and J shed 2 bases, with 25 bases lying between them. In DNA, the CDR3 is TGTGCCAGCAGTCACCTCCCCTGGACTGAGGGGGTAGGCAATCAGCCCCAGCATTTT. This encodes CASSHLPWTEGVGNQPQHF.

The sample holds one count of this clonotype. The J gene is TRBJ2-1, the V gene TRBV29-1; a possible D gene is TRBD2 (5 bases). Trimming left V 4 bases short and J 10 bases short, with 14 bases between. Germline V gene data show CDR1 as SQVTM and CDR2 as ANQGSEA. This CDR3 region has 12 residues. CDR3 protein: CSVGVLASEQFF. The CDR3, as DNA: TGCAGCGTTGGAGTTCTAGCAAGCGAGCAGTTCTTC.

This clonotype was detected only a few times. The chain uses TRBV6-5 and TRBJ1-2; a weak D match, TRBD1 (6 bases). The CDR3 is 16 amino acids. V gave up 1 base and J gave up 0 bases, with 12 bases separating them. CDR1 and CDR2 from the germline V gene are MNHEY and SVGAGI. The CDR3 bases are TGTGCCAGCAGTTACTGGGGGGGCCGGTCTAACTATGGCTACACCTTC. This codes for CASSYWGGRSNYGYTF.